The 27 T cell receptor beta chains given below trace back to one sample, sequenced in a study of Graves' ophthalmopathy and Graves' hyperthyroidism. RNA transcripts provided the template for amplifying TCR beta CDR3 regions. The workflow started with a first-round RT-PCR run with HTBI primers and then moved on to a second-round multiplex PCR. TCRdb fed the multiplex PCR reads into MiXCR, producing one record per CDR3 protein. This table has about 400,000 distinct CDR3 sequences, approximately 15% appearing once. What was sequenced was peripheral blood. The receptors shown here come from a woman in her late teens or twenties with stable Graves' hyperthyroidism.

This clonotype showed up many times. The genes are TRBV6-5 and TRBJ2-7; 10 nucleotides line up with TRBD1. Germline-derived CDR1 and CDR2 are MNHEY and SVGAGI. This CDR3 has 16 amino acids. Losses at the gene ends were 2 bases for V and 5 bases for J; bases not matched to a gene: 9. The CDR3 loop reads CASSYTRTGGGDEQYF. As DNA, the CDR3 is TGTGCCAGCAGTTACACCCGGACAGGGGGAGGCGACGAGCAGTACTTC.

At least ten counts were recorded for this clonotype. The chain employs TRBV12-3 or TRBV12-4 and TRBJ2-5; TRBD2 agrees at 8 bases. The CDR3 covers 15 residues. J lost 5 bases, V lost 4 bases, and 9 bases had no gene match. The CDR3 bases are TGTGCCAGCAGTTCCCGGGGGGGTATACGGGAGACCCAGTACTTC. Translation gives CASSSRGGIRETQYF.

The sample holds many counts of this clonotype. The chain combines TRBV12-5 with TRBJ1-5; 7 bases match TRBD1. The CDR3 runs 15 residues. V shed 6 bases and J 0 bases; nucleotides not matched to a gene: 5. Germline V gene data show CDR1 as LGHNT and CDR2 as FRNRAP. DNA of the CDR3: TGTGCTAGTGGGGTGGGACAGAATAGCAATCAGCCCCAGCATTTT. Translated: CASGVGQNSNQPQHF.

This chain uses TRBV29-1 with TRBJ1-2, with unresolved D. The CDR3 has 12 residues. Germline V gene lookup returns CDR1 SQVTM and CDR2 ANQGSEA. V lost 4 bases, J lost 8 bases, and 14 bases lay in between. CDR3: CSVVLLSEGYTF. The CDR3 DNA sequence: TGCAGCGTTGTTCTTCTATCTGAGGGCTACACCTTC.

This clonotype was counted many times. The rearrangement uses TRBV6-1 and TRBJ1-2; TRBD1 aligns across 7 bases. With 10 bases clipped from V and 4 bases from J, the junction kept 15 bases outside the gene matches. CDR3 length equals 15 residues. Germline lookup yields CDR1 MNHNS and CDR2 SASEGT. CDR3 sequence (DNA): TGTGCCACCAAAGCACGAACAGGGGACATCTATGGCTACACCTTC. This translates into CATKARTGDIYGYTF.

The V call is TRBV2, the J call TRBJ1-1; no clear D. V lost 4 bases, J lost 0 bases, and 12 bases lay in between. The V gene's germline CDR1 is SNHLY and CDR2 FYNNEI. This CDR3 region has 15 residues. CDR3 DNA sequence: TGTGCCAGCAGTGTATCCCTCACCCTGAACACTGAAGCTTTCTTT. Its protein product is CASSVSLTLNTEAFF.

This clonotype came up many times. The rearrangement joins TRBV7-8 to TRBJ1-1, with D possibly being TRBD1 (6 bases). The CDR3 has 13 residues. Looked up from germline, CDR1 is SGHVS and CDR2 is FQNEAQ. V was clipped by 5 bases and J by 5 bases, with 12 bases between them. Written as DNA, the CDR3 is TGTGCCAGCAGCGGCAGGGGAGGGACTGAAGCTTTCTTT. It specifies CASSGRGGTEAFF.

A single count supports this clonotype. V and J are TRBV5-1 and TRBJ2-2, with TRBD2 identical over 10 bases. CDR1 and CDR2 (germline): SGHRS, YFSETQ. The CDR3 has 16 amino acids. The ends lost 3 bases at V and 2 bases at J; junction bases unmatched: 4. The CDR3 nucleotides read TGCGCCAGCAGCTCGACTAGCGGGTATAACACCGGGGAGCTGTTTTTT. This gives the protein CASSSTSGYNTGELFF.

This clonotype has ten or more counts. The V call is TRBV25-1, the J call TRBJ2-7; the D gene is possibly TRBD1 (5 bases). The CDR3 consists of 14 residues. Looked up from germline, CDR1 is MGHDK and CDR2 is SYGVNS. The V end was cut by 3 bases, the J end by 3 bases, with 12 bases between. CDR3 nucleotides: TGTGCCAGCAGTGATGTCGGACAAGTCTACGAGCAGTACTTC. Protein sequence: CASSDVGQVYEQYF.

This clonotype was seen ten or more times. The chain uses TRBV6-1 and TRBJ1-2; possible D gene TRBD1, 5 bases. From germline, CDR1 is MNHNS and CDR2 SASEGT. There are 14 residues in the CDR3. V was cut by 5 bases and J by 8 bases, with 18 bases left in between. In DNA form, the CDR3 reads TGTGCCAGCAGTCCACTGGACACGGGGGAGGGCTACACCTTC. Its protein product is CASSPLDTGEGYTF.

The sample holds many counts of this clonotype. V usage is TRBV6-5 and J usage is TRBJ2-5, with 9 nucleotides matching TRBD2. The junction had 5 bases not matched to a gene; V was cut back by 2 bases and J by 4 bases. Looked up from germline, CDR1 is MNHEY and CDR2 is SVGAGI. The CDR3 is made up of 15 amino acids. The CDR3 DNA sequence: TGTGCCAGCAGTTACGTGGCAGCGGGGGGAGAGACCCAGTACTTC. The encoded protein is CASSYVAAGGETQYF.

Many counts were recorded for this clonotype. V usage is TRBV6-5 and J usage is TRBJ1-5, with D perhaps matching TRBD1 (6 bases). Germline CDR1 is MNHEY and CDR2 is SVGAGI. The germline V and J ends were trimmed by 3 bases and 4 bases, with 7 bases remaining between them. CDR3 length: 13 amino acids. As DNA, the CDR3 is TGTGCCAGCAGTTATACAGGGAATCAGCCCCAGCATTTT. Translation: CASSYTGNQPQHF.

This clonotype was seen many times. The chain carries TRBV10-3 and TRBJ2-5; perhaps TRBD2 as D (5 bases). This CDR3 has 16 amino acids. Per the germline V gene, CDR1 is ENHRY and CDR2 is SYGVKD. The ends were cut back, 6 bases at V and 3 bases at J, with 20 bases in the middle. CDR3: CAISAGGGLGEETQYF. The CDR3 nucleotides read TGTGCCATCAGCGCGGGCGGCGGCTTGGGCGAAGAGACCCAGTACTTC.

This clonotype was counted only a few times. V usage is TRBV7-3 and J usage is TRBJ2-2; no firm D call. Germline-derived CDR1 and CDR2 are SGHTA and FQGTGA. CDR3 length: 12 residues. Trimming removed 8 bases from V and 6 bases from J, with 10 bases in between. The CDR3 is CASGVSAGELFF. The CDR3 bases are TGTGCCAGCGGCGTTTCGGCCGGGGAGCTGTTTTTT.

In this sample, this clonotype turned up many times. The chain is built from TRBV5-1 and TRBJ1-1; D is perhaps TRBD1 (6 bases). Germline assignment: CDR1 SGHRS and CDR2 YFSETQ. With 1 base removed from V and 4 bases from J, the gap between germline ends came to 11 bases. The CDR3 covers 14 residues. The CDR3 loop is CASSLTGRGTEAFF. The CDR3 bases are TGCGCCAGCAGCTTGACAGGGAGGGGCACTGAAGCTTTCTTT.

This clonotype was detected many times. The V and J genes are TRBV28 and TRBJ2-2, with 10 bases lining up with TRBD1. V was pared by 11 bases and J by 3 bases, with 6 bases of the junction left unmatched. The CDR3 totals 14 residues. The germline V gene encodes CDR1 MDHEN and CDR2 SYDVKM. For the CDR3, the DNA is TGTGCCTCCCGAGGACAGGGGGACACCGGGGAGCTGTTTTTT. Amino acids: CASRGQGDTGELFF.

The sample holds many counts of this clonotype. This chain connects TRBV12-3 or TRBV12-4 to TRBJ1-2; 8 bases map to TRBD1. This CDR3 region has 14 residues. The V segment lost 4 bases and the J segment 6 bases; nucleotides outside the gene matches: 7. In DNA, the CDR3 is TGTGCCAGCAGTTCTCGGACAGGGCGAAATGGCTACACCTTC. This gives the protein CASSSRTGRNGYTF.

This clonotype was counted at least ten times. The rearrangement joins TRBV28 to TRBJ2-7, with a possible D match to TRBD1 (6 bases). V lost 5 bases and J 3 bases, leaving 20 bases between the germline ends. CDR1 MDHEN and CDR2 SYDVKM come from the germline V gene. CDR3 size: 16 residues. CDR3 loop: CASSLGWGRGSYEQYF. CDR3 nucleotides: TGTGCCAGCAGTCTTGGTTGGGGCAGGGGAAGCTACGAGCAGTACTTC.

This clonotype was seen a handful of times. An end of the junction differs from the germline gene, which may be a read error. The chain carries TRBV24-1 and TRBJ2-2; TRBD2 might be the D (5 bases). This CDR3 contains 14 residues. The germline V gene has CDR1 KGHDR and CDR2 SFDVKD. The CDR3 loop is CVTQTNKNTGELFF. CDR3 bases: TGTGTCACCCAGACTAACAAGAACACCGGGGAGCTGTTTTTT.

This clonotype was counted ten times or more. The V gene is TRBV12-3 or TRBV12-4, the J gene TRBJ1-2, with unresolved D. This CDR3 has 16 amino acids. Deletions cut 1 base from V and 5 bases from J, with 17 bases between. Here the CDR3 DNA reads TGTGCCAGCAGTTTAGTGGTTGCAGGTACCGGGTATGGCTACACCTTC. This sequence encodes CASSLVVAGTGYGYTF.

V usage is TRBV28 and J usage is TRBJ2-7; D is unresolved. V lost 7 bases, J lost 3 bases, and 16 bases lay in between. Germline-derived CDR1 and CDR2 are MDHEN and SYDVKM. The CDR3 sequence is 14 residues long. The CDR3 loop reads CASIPAAGYYEQYF. As DNA, the CDR3 is TGTGCCAGCATCCCCGCGGCAGGTTACTACGAGCAGTACTTC.

Only a few counts were recorded for this clonotype. This rearrangement joins TRBV20-1 to TRBJ2-7; TRBD1 agrees at 8 bases. Looked up from germline, CDR1 is DFQATT and CDR2 is SNEGSKA (reference sequence). CDR3 length equals 15 residues. V shed 0 bases, J shed 0 bases, and the junction held 4 bases outside the gene matches. CDR3: CSAREPGQASYEQYF. The CDR3 nucleotides read TGCAGTGCTAGAGAACCGGGACAGGCCTCCTACGAGCAGTACTTC.

In this sample, this clonotype turned up many times. This chain joins TRBV7-9 and TRBJ2-7; TRBD1 agrees at 7 bases. Trimming at V came to 7 bases and at J to 5 bases, leaving 5 bases not matched to a gene. CDR1 and CDR2 (germline): SEHNR, FQNEAQ (reference sequence). The CDR3 totals 12 residues. CDR3 nucleotides: TGTGCCAGCACTGAGGGGGCCGACGAGCAGTACTTC. Amino acid sequence: CASTEGADEQYF.

The table lists this clonotype with many counts. The J gene is TRBJ2-7, the V gene TRBV19; possibly TRBD1 for D (5 bases). V was trimmed by 0 bases and J by 6 bases, leaving 12 bases between them. The CDR3 covers 14 residues. CDR1 and CDR2 from the germline V gene are LNHDA and SQIVND (reference sequence). This CDR3 is CASSIDSGGAEQYF. The CDR3 DNA reads TGTGCCAGTAGTATAGATTCGGGTGGGGCCGAGCAGTACTTC.

This clonotype was detected ten times or more. The chain recombines TRBV7-3 with TRBJ2-5, with TRBD2 as a possible D gene (5 bases). V gave up 1 base and J gave up 2 bases, with 14 bases separating them. The CDR3 has 16 amino acids. Germline values: CDR1 SGHTA, CDR2 FQGTGA. CDR3 in amino acids: CASSLSGRARQETQYF. Here the CDR3 DNA reads TGTGCCAGCAGCTTAAGCGGGCGGGCCCGACAAGAGACCCAGTACTTC.

In this sample, this clonotype turned up many times. The chain carries TRBV7-2 and TRBJ1-2; TRBD1 agrees at 7 bases. From germline, CDR1 is SGHTA and CDR2 FQGNSA. The CDR3 runs to 14 residues. The trim removed 6 bases at V and 7 bases at J, leaving 11 bases unmatched. CDR3 in amino acids: CASSPQTGKVGYTF. The CDR3 nucleotides read TGTGCCAGCAGTCCTCAGACAGGGAAGGTTGGCTACACCTTC.

This chain joins TRBV12-3 or TRBV12-4 and TRBJ2-5; the match to TRBD2 covers 13 bases. The CDR3 has 16 residues. The V segment lost 6 bases and the J segment 5 bases; nucleotides outside the gene matches: 9. DNA for the CDR3: TGTGCCAGCAGAAAACTAGCGGGGGGGCCCGGGGAGACCCAGTACTTC. Its translation: CASRKLAGGPGETQYF.